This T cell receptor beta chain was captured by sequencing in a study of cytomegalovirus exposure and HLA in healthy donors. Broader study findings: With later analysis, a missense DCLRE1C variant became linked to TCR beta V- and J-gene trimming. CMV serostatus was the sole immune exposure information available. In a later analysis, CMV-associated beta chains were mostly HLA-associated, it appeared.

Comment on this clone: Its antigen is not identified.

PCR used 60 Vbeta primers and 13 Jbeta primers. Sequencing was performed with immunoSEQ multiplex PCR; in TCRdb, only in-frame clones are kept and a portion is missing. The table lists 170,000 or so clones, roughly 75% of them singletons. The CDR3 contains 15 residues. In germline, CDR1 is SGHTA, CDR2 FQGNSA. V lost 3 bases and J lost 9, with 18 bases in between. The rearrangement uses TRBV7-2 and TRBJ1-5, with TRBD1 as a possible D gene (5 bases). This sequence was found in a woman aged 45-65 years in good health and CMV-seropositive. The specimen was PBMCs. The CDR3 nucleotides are TGTGCCAGCAGCTTTGTAGGAGGGCCGGGGGGGCCCCAGCATTTT. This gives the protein CASSFVGGPGGPQHF. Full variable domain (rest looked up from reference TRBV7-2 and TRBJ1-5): GAGVSQSPSNKVTEKGKDVELRCDPISGHTALYWYRQSLGQGLEFLIYFQGNSAPDKSGLPSDRFSAERTGGSVSTLTIQRTQQEDSAVYLCASSFVGGPGGPQHFGDGTRLSIL.